This record covers a single TCR beta chain. The antigen remains undetermined. This entry belongs to a study of shared clonotypes between healthy human individuals. The germline CDR1 and CDR2 sequences are SNHLY and FYNNEI. The CDR3 contains 12 residues. The V gene end was trimmed by 7 bases and the J gene end by 7 bases; junction bases not matched to a gene: 3. Measured with immunoSEQ multiplex PCR; TCRdb has only the in-frame clones, and not every one. Of fewer than 800,000 clones in the sample, 92% are singletons; the top ten hold roughly 22%. CD45RO negativity and positive selection for CCR7 defined naive CD8 cells, a population that excluded terminally differentiated effector memory CD45RA+ cells. Regarding the study as a whole: At large depth, rarefaction still showed sorted-subset sequencing to be incomplete. When compared with the clonotypes that were shared by all four sorted-subset donors, the non-shared clonotypes turned out to have lower generation probabilities. A generally larger estimated richness was seen in naive subsets than in memory subsets.

The chain combines TRBV2 with TRBJ2-1; 8 bases line up with TRBD1. The sequence derives from a man under 40 in good health. Sequencing was performed on naive CD8+ T cells sorted from blood. The CDR3 is CASNQGANEQFF. CDR3 nucleotide sequence: TGTGCCAGCAACCAGGGGGCTAATGAGCAGTTCTTC. Variable domain in full (rest from reference TRBV2 and TRBJ2-1): EPEVTQTPSHQVTQMGQEVILRCVPISNHLYFYWYRQILGQKVEFLVSFYNNEISEKSEIFDDQFSVERPDGSNFTLKIRSTKLEDSAMYFCASNQGANEQFFGPGTRLTVL.